These T cell receptor beta chains were read from a single sample in a study of CD8 T cells in ankylosing spondylitis. TCRdb fed the 5' RACE reads into MiXCR, producing one record per CDR3 protein. The profile covers roughly 490,000 distinct CDR3 sequences, with about 5.2% appearing a single time and 3% to 4.5% taken by the ten largest. Sequenced input: blood, either unsorted or a sorted T cell fraction (not recorded which). The receptors here all came from a male donor with ankylosing spondylitis. Both conserved end residues are part of each CDR3. Each record gives: CDR3 length, V gene, J gene, clone size, D gene, CDR3 DNA, CDR3 protein. The D gene is left open where the match is weak. Size is stated for part of the rows, as once, few or many counts, or as a class when the clone is expanded.

15	TRBV6-2/TRBV6-3	TRBJ2-7	many	NA	TGTGCCAGCAGTTATGGGGGACTGGAATTCTACGAGCAGTACTTC	CASSYGGLEFYEQYF
16	TRBV5-5	TRBJ1-4	many	TRBD1	TGTGCCAGCAGCTTGACGGCAGGGGGTCCTAATGAAAAACTGTTTTTT	CASSLTAGGPNEKLFF
13	TRBV7-2	TRBJ1-6	many	NA	TGTGCCAGCAGCCCCACCGGGGGGTCACCCCTCCACTTT	CASSPTGGSPLHF
13	TRBV10-3	TRBJ2-7	many	TRBD1	TGTGCCATCAAATATGGACAGGGGTACGAGCAGTACTTC	CAIKYGQGYEQYF
15	TRBV9	TRBJ1-1	many	TRBD1	TGTGCCAGCAGCGTAGGACAGGGTAGGGACACTGAAGCTTTCTTT	CASSVGQGRDTEAFF
14	TRBV18	TRBJ1-2	many	NA	TGTGCCAGCTCACCGACGGACAGTAACTATGGCTACACCTTC	CASSPTDSNYGYTF
15	TRBV7-8	TRBJ2-5	many	TRBD1	TGTGCCAGCAGCCCAGGACAGGGTTACCAAGAGACCCAGTACTTC	CASSPGQGYQETQYF
15	TRBV5-5	TRBJ1-3	many	NA	TGTGCCAGCAGCTTGCGGGGGTACTCTGGAAACACCATATATTTT	CASSLRGYSGNTIYF
16	TRBV3-1	TRBJ1-1	NA	NA	TGTGCCAGCAGCCCCAGCTGGGACGGTTCAAACACTGAAGCTTTCTTT	CASSPSWDGSNTEAFF
14	TRBV10-2	TRBJ1-1	many	NA	TGCGCCAGCAGGGCGAGTCCGGGGGAGGCTGAAGCTTTCTTT	CASRASPGEAEAFF
16	TRBV5-1	TRBJ1-4	many	TRBD1	TGCGCCAGCAGCTTTCTTGGACAGGGGACGCGTGAAAAACTGTTTTTT	CASSFLGQGTREKLFF
13	TRBV5-1	TRBJ2-7	many	TRBD1	TGCGCCAGCAGCTTGGGGACAGGGATCGAGCAGTACTTC	CASSLGTGIEQYF
13	TRBV10-3	TRBJ2-5	many	NA	TGTGCCATCAGTTCGGGACTTCCAGAGACCCAGTACTTC	CAISSGLPETQYF
16	TRBV20-1	TRBJ2-3	many	TRBD2	TGCAGTGCTAGAGTTACGGGAGCGGGGCGCACAGATACGCAGTATTTT	CSARVTGAGRTDTQYF
16	TRBV7-8	TRBJ2-3	many	TRBD2	TGTGCCAGCAGCTCGGTGGGACTAGCGGGCACAGATACGCAGTATTTT	CASSSVGLAGTDTQYF